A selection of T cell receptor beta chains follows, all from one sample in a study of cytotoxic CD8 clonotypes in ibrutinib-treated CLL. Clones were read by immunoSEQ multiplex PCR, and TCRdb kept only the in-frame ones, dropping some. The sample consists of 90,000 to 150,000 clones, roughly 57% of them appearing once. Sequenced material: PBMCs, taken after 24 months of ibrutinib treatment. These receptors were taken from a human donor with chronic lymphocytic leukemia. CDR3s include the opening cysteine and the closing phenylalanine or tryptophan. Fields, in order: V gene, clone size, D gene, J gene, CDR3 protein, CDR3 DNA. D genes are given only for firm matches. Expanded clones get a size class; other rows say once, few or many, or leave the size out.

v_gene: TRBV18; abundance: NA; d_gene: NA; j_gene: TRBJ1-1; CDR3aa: CASSLNKDGGAFF; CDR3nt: TGTGCCAGCTCACTAAATAAGGACGGAGGAGCTTTCTTT
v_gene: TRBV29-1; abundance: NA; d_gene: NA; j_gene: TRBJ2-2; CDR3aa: CSVDMGTGELFF; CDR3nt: TGCAGCGTTGATATGGGTACCGGGGAGCTGTTTTTT
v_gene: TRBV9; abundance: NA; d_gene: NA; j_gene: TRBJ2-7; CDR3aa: CASSVAPGTYNKQYF; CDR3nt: TGTGCCAGCAGCGTAGCTCCCGGGACCTACAATAAGCAGTACTTC
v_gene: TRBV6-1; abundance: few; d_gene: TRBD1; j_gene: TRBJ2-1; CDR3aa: CASSDWGQALSEQFF; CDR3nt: TGTGCCAGCAGTGATTGGGGACAGGCATTAAGTGAGCAGTTCTTC
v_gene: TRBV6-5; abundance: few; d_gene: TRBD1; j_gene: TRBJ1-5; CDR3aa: CASRRTGLTQPQHF; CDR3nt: TGTGCCAGCCGCCGGACAGGGTTGACTCAGCCCCAGCATTTT
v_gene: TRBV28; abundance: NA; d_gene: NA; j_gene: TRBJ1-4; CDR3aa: CASSSVGAGEEKLFF; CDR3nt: TGTGCCAGCAGTTCTGTGGGGGCAGGGGAAGAAAAACTGTTTTTT
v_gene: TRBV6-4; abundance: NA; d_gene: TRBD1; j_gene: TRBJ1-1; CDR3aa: CASGGQGDTEAFF; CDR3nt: TGTGCCAGCGGCGGACAGGGGGACACTGAAGCTTTCTTT
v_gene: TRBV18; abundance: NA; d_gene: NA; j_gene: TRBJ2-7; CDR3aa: CASSPPSGRMYEQYF; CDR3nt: TGTGCCAGCTCACCACCGTCGGGACGGATGTACGAGCAGTACTTC
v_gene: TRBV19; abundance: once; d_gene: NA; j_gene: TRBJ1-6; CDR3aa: CASSIGLSPLHF; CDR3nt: TGTGCCAGTAGTATTGGGTTATCACCCCTCCACTTT
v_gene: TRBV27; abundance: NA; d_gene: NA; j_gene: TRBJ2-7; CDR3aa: CASSLSAGNYEQYF; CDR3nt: TGTGCCAGCAGTTTATCGGCGGGTAACTACGAGCAGTACTTC
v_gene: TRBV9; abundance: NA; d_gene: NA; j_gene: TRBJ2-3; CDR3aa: CASSPGIHTQYF; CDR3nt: TGTGCCAGCAGCCCCGGGATTCATACGCAGTATTTT
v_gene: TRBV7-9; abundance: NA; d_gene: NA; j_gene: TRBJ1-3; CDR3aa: CASSLIYRVGPFSGNTIYF; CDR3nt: TGTGCCAGCAGCTTAATATACAGGGTGGGACCGTTCTCTGGAAACACCATATATTTT
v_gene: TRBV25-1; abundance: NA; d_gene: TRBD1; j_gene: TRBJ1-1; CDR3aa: CASSTPGQSNTEAFF; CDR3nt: TGTGCCAGCAGTACCCCGGGACAGTCGAACACTGAAGCTTTCTTT
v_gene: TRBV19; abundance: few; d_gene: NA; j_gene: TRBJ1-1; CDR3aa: CASSMGDTEAFF; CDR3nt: TGTGCCAGTAGTATGGGGGACACTGAAGCTTTCTTT
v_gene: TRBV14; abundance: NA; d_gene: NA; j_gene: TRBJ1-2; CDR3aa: CASSQDRVHSYTF; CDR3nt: TGTGCCAGCAGCCAAGATCGGGTGCATAGCTACACCTTC
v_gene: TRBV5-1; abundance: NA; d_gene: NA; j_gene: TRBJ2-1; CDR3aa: CASSSEVYNEQFF; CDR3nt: TGCGCCAGCAGCTCGGAGGTCTACAATGAGCAGTTCTTC
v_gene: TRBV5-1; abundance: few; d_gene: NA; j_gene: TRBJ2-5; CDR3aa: CASSLAWQETQYF; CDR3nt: TGCGCCAGCAGCTTGGCGTGGCAAGAGACCCAGTACTTC
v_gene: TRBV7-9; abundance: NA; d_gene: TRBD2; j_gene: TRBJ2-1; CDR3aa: CASRLSGGNEQFF; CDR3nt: TGTGCCAGCAGGTTGTCCGGGGGGAATGAGCAGTTCTTC
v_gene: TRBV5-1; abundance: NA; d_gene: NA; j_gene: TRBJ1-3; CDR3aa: CASSLAGSTYSGNTIYF; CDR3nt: TGCGCCAGCAGCTTGGCTGGGAGCACATACTCTGGAAACACCATATATTTT
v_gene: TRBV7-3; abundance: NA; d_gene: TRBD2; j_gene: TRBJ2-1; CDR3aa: CASSPPAGDEQFF; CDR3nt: TGTGCCAGCAGCCCGCCAGCGGGGGATGAGCAGTTCTTC
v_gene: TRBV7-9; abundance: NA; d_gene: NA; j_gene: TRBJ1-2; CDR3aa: CASSKGGDRSNYGYTF; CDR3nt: TGTGCCAGCAGCAAAGGGGGGGACCGCTCTAACTATGGCTACACCTTC
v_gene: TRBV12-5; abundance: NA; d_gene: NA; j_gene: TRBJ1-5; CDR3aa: CASGSPNQPQHF; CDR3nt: TGTGCTAGTGGTTCACCTAATCAGCCCCAGCATTTT
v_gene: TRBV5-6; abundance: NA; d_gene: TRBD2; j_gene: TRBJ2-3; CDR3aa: CASSLGLAGGPYADTQYF; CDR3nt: TGTGCCAGCAGCTTAGGACTAGCGGGGGGGCCGTACGCAGATACGCAGTATTTT
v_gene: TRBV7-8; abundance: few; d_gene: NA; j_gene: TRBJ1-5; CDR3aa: CASSRAVSQPQHF; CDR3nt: TGTGCCAGCAGCCGCGCGGTGTCTCAGCCCCAGCATTTT
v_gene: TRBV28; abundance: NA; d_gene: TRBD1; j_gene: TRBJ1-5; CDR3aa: CASSSGTGGGQPQHF; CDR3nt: TGTGCCAGCAGTTCCGGGACAGGGGGCGGTCAGCCCCAGCATTTT
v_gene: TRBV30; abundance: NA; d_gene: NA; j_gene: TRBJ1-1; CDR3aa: CAWSGRAGSTEAFF; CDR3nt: TGTGCCTGGAGTGGCAGGGCGGGGAGCACTGAAGCTTTCTTT
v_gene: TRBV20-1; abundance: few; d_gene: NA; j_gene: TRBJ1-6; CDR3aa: CSASRNSPLHF; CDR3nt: TGCAGTGCTAGTCGTAATTCACCCCTCCACTTT
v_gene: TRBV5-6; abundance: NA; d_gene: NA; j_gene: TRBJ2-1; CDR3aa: CASSLTTGPLEFF; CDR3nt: TGTGCCAGCAGCTTGACCACAGGCCCACTGGAGTTCTTC
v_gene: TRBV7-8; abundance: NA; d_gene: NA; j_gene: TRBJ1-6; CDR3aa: CASRPRGPVGNSPLHF; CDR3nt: TGTGCCAGCAGGCCACGGGGCCCTGTAGGGAATTCACCCCTCCACTTT
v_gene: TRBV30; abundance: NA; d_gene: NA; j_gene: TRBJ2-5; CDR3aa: CAWRRKGGRVQETQYF; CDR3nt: TGTGCCTGGAGAAGAAAGGGGGGCCGGGTTCAAGAGACCCAGTACTTC
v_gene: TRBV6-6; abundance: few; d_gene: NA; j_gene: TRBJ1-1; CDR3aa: CASIKGRSDTEAFF; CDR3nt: TGTGCCAGCATTAAGGGGAGATCGGACACTGAAGCTTTCTTT
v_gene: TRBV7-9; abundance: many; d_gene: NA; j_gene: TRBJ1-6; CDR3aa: CASSLRSLGNSPLHF; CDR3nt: TGTGCCAGCAGCTTAAGAAGTCTCGGGAATTCACCCCTCCACTTT
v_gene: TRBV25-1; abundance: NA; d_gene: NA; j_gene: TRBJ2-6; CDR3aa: CASAVGYSGANVLTF; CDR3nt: TGTGCCAGCGCGGTCGGCTACTCTGGGGCCAACGTCCTGACTTTC
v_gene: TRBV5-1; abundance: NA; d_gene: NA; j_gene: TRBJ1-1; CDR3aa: CASSLTANTEAFF; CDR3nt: TGCGCCAGCAGCTTGACAGCGAACACTGAAGCTTTCTTT
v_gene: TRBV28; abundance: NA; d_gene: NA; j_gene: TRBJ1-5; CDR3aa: CASSSGAGNRQPQHF; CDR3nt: TGTGCCAGCAGTTCGGGCGCAGGGAACCGTCAGCCCCAGCATTTT
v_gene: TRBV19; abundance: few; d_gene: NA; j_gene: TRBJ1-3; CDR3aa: CASSKAPLGSGNTIYF; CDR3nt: TGTGCCAGTAGTAAAGCCCCTTTGGGGTCCGGAAACACCATATATTTT
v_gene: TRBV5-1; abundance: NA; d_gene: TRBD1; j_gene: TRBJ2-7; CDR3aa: CASSFGQGWNEQYF; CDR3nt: TGCGCCAGCAGCTTCGGACAGGGATGGAACGAGCAGTACTTC
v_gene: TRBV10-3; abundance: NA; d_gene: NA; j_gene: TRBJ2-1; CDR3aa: CAIREYNEQFF; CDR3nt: TGTGCCATCAGAGAGTACAATGAGCAGTTCTTC
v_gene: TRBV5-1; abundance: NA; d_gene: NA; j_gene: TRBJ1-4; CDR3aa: CASSLGRGGEKLFF; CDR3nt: TGCGCCAGCAGCTTGGGCAGGGGTGGTGAAAAACTGTTTTTT
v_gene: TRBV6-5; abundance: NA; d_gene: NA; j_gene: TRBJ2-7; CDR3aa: CASTKTFSSYEQYF; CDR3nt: TGTGCCAGCACCAAAACATTCAGCTCCTACGAGCAGTACTTC
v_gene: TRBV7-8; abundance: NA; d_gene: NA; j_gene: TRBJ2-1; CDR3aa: CASSLKQGRVLF; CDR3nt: TGTGCCAGCAGCTTAAAACAGGGACGGGTACTCTTC
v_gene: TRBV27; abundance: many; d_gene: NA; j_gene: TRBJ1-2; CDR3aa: CASEQWAYGYTF; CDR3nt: TGTGCCAGCGAGCAGTGGGCCTATGGCTACACCTTC
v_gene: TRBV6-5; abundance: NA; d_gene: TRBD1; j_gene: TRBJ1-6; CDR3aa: CASRPPGQGNSPLHF; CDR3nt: TGTGCCAGCAGGCCCCCGGGACAGGGGAATTCACCCCTCCACTTT
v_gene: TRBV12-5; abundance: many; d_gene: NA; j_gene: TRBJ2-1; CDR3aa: CASGLPGPGYNEQFF; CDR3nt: TGTGCTAGTGGTTTGCCTGGTCCGGGGTACAATGAGCAGTTCTTC
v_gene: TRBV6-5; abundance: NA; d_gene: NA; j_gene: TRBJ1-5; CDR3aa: CASSYPENSNQPQHF; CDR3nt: TGTGCCAGCAGTTACCCCGAAAATAGCAATCAGCCCCAGCATTTT
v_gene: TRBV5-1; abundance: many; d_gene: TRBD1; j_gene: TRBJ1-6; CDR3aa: CASRQGDSPLHF; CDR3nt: TGCGCCAGTCGACAGGGGGATTCACCCCTCCACTTT
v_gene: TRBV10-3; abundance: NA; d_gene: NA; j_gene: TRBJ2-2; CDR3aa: CAIRPQGGTGELFF; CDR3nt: TGTGCCATCAGGCCTCAGGGAGGCACCGGGGAGCTGTTTTTT
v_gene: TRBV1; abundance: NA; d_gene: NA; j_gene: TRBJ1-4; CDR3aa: CTSSQVSQATNEKLFF; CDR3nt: TGCACCAGCAGCCAAGTGTCACAGGCAACTAATGAAAAACTGTTTTTT
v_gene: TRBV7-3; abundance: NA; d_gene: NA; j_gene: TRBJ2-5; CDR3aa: CASSLGQQETQYF; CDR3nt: TGTGCCAGCAGCTTAGGACAGCAAGAGACCCAGTACTTC
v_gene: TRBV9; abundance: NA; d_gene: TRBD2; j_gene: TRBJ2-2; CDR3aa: CASSSTGTSVGRELFF; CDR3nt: TGTGCCAGCAGCTCCACCGGGACTAGCGTTGGCAGGGAGCTGTTTTTT
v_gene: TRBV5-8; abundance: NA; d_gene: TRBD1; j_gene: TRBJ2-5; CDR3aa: CASSSRGQVGETQYF; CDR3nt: TGTGCCAGCAGCTCCCGGGGACAGGTGGGCGAGACCCAGTACTTC
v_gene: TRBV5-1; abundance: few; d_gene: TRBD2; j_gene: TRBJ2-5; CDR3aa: CASSLAIEAGGRKTQYF; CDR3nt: TGCGCCAGCAGCTTGGCGATAGAAGCGGGGGGGCGCAAGACCCAGTACTTC
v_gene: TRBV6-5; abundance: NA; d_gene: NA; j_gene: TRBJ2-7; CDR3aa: CASRGAGGSSEQYF; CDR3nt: TGTGCCAGCCGTGGGGCAGGCGGCTCCTCCGAGCAGTACTTC
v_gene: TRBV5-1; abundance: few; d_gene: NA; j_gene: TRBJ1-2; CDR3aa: CASSFGHNYGYTF; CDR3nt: TGCGCCAGCAGCTTCGGACACAACTATGGCTACACCTTC
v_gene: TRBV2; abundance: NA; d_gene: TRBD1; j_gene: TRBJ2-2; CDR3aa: CASSRQGAGELFF; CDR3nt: TGTGCCAGCAGCAGACAGGGGGCCGGGGAGCTGTTTTTT